The source of this T cell receptor beta chain is a study of blood T cell repertoires in COVID-19. Study in general: The study drew acute and convalescent COVID-19 samples from the United States, Italy and Spain. PBMCs, B-cell-depleted T cells, or T cells provided the cDNA or gDNA that made up the material.

This clone was observed a few times. Study processing details: Amplification of reference gene primers provided the estimated nucleated cell counts. TCRdb keeps only in-frame clones here, not all; method: immunoSEQ multiplex PCR. V and J calls and clone size are copied from that table; D and trimming were computed from the DNA. The repertoire holds over 200,000 clones, less than 85% seen once, with just over 2.5% in the top ten. Deletions cut 3 bases from V and 4 bases from J, with 16 bases between. The CDR3 is 15 amino acids. Germline V gene data show CDR1 as DFQATT and CDR2 as SNEGSKA (reference sequence).

The rearrangement links TRBV20-1 to TRBJ1-3; D is ambiguous. This receptor was identified in a woman aged 65 to 85 with active or convalescent COVID-19. The sample was peripheral blood. CDR3 residues: CSASRFTGLGNTIYF. CDR3 DNA sequence: TGCAGTGCTAGTCGGTTCACGGGGTTAGGAAACACCATATATTTT.